The rows below give T cell receptor beta chains drawn from one sample of a study of T cell repertoires in cytomegalovirus infection. TCRdb redid the calling of the reads with MiXCR, one entry per CDR3 protein. This table holds about a million distinct CDR3 sequences, approximately 31% found once. Their cognate antigens are unknown. The material sequenced was cultured CD8+ T cells from PBMCs, taken from culture after CMV antigen stimulation. Receptor source: a human donor in good health (CMV status not recorded). Some clones in this sample may be carry-over from other donors' samples. The conserved cysteine and the conserved F or W are not part of the CDR3 here. D genes are given only for firm matches.

d_call v_call cdr3_aa
TRBD2 TRBV7-8 ASRGLAGLTDTQY
NA TRBV10-3 AISGRRFSDNEQF
NA TRBV29-1 SVVSGDYQPLDTQY
TRBD1 TRBV12-3/TRBV12-4 ASSLWDRNYGYT
NA TRBV28 ASSLNRDSFATNEKLF
TRBD1 TRBV5-6 ASSLQGALTQY
NA TRBV7-9 ASSLVRTENTEAF
NA TRBV10-3 AISVGSTNTGELF
TRBD2 TRBV4-3 ASSARPPLAGSDTDTQY
TRBD2 TRBV7-8 ASSLKLAGEGELF
NA TRBV15 ATSRDPDGLNTEAF
TRBD1 TRBV9 ASSVAGTGGTGELF
NA TRBV7-8 ASSLDRVYGYT
NA TRBV27 ATRWDTQY
NA TRBV7-8 ASSSHRATDTQY
NA TRBV7-8 ASSFLDLGAVYEQY
NA TRBV7-2 ASSLVPWWGAPKETQY
NA TRBV2 ASQIHNLAANTEAF
NA TRBV20-1 SARGQRTYEQY
TRBD2 TRBV6-6 ASSCYPRGGSTDTQY
TRBD1 TRBV29-1 SAPTGADEQF
NA TRBV7-9 ASSFMGHSTGELF
NA TRBV6-5 ASSYSPGPNTEAF
NA TRBV18 ASSPGWDEQF
NA TRBV24-1 ATSGAREEATQY
TRBD2 TRBV11-2 VSSDRTSGGKETQY
TRBD2 TRBV12-3/TRBV12-4 ASSLTLAGGTDTQY